What follows are 19 T cell receptor beta chains derived from one specimen sequenced in a study of T cells in Graves' hyperthyroidism and ophthalmopathy. Amplification of TCR beta CDR3 regions was performed using RNA transcripts as template. Initially, a first-round RT-PCR of the TCR CDR3 employed the HTBI primer set. TCRdb independently ran MiXCR on the multiplex PCR reads; one entry per CDR3 protein. The table lists about 350,000 distinct CDR3 sequences, roughly 14% of them singletons. Sequencing used blood. The origin of the receptors is a woman aged 30 to 39 with Graves' hyperthyroidism.

The table lists this clonotype with many counts. The chain carries TRBV7-8 and TRBJ1-5, with D possibly TRBD1 on 5 matching bases. This CDR3 has 15 amino acids. The V end lost 8 bases, the J end lost 4 bases, and 18 bases lay between the germline ends. The germline gives CDR1 SGHVS, CDR2 FQNEAQ. The CDR3 bases are TGTGCCAGCGCCTCACGGGGACTGCTGAATCAGCCCCAGCATTTT. The encoded protein is CASASRGLLNQPQHF.

The chain combines TRBV30 with TRBJ1-5; D unclear. Germline assignment: CDR1 GTSNPN and CDR2 SVGIG (reference sequence). The V end lost 3 bases, the J end lost 0 bases, and 15 bases lay between the germline ends. There are 16 residues in the CDR3. The CDR3: CAWSQGLINSNQPQHF. The CDR3 DNA sequence: TGTGCCTGGAGCCAAGGCCTCATAAATAGCAATCAGCCCCAGCATTTT.

This clonotype was counted at least ten times. The chain is built from TRBV5-6 and TRBJ2-4, with 7 bases aligning to TRBD1. The CDR3 contains 17 residues. CDR1 and CDR2 from the germline V gene are SGHDT and YYEEEE. V lost 2 bases, J lost 1 base, and 9 bases stayed unmatched. In DNA form, the CDR3 reads TGTGCCAGCAGCTTTCAAGGGACAGTTGGGGCCAAAAACATTCAGTACTTC. This codes for CASSFQGTVGAKNIQYF. The variable domain in full, with the rest retrieved from reference TRBV5-6 and TRBJ2-4, is DAGVTQSPTHLIKTRGQQVTLRCSPKSGHDTVSWYQQALGQGPQFIFQYYEEEERQRGNFPDRFSGHQFPNYSSELNVNALLLGDSALYLCASSFQGTVGAKNIQYFGAGTRLSVL.

This clonotype appeared many times. This chain uses TRBV25-1 with TRBJ1-1, with TRBD1 matching 7 bases. Losses at the gene ends were 5 bases for V and 3 bases for J; bases not matched to a gene: 6. Germline loops: CDR1 MGHDK, CDR2 SYGVNS. This CDR3 comprises 14 residues. The CDR3 region is CASSFEDRDTEAFF. The CDR3 nucleotides are TGTGCCAGCAGTTTCGAAGACAGGGACACTGAAGCTTTCTTT.

In this sample, this clonotype turned up many times. The CDR3: CASSEGRLGTEAFF. For the CDR3, the DNA is TGTGCCAGCAGTGAAGGGCGGTTGGGGACTGAAGCTTTCTTT. The rearrangement joins TRBV6-1 to TRBJ1-1, with unresolved D. The CDR3 is 14 residues long. Germline lookup yields CDR1 MNHNS and CDR2 SASEGT. Trimming left V 1 base short and J 5 bases short, with 11 bases between.

This clonotype was seen a few times. The V gene is TRBV3-1, the J gene TRBJ2-7; 9 bases match TRBD1. The CDR3 has 14 residues. With V trimmed by 5 bases and J by 2 bases, 4 bases remained unmatched. Germline-derived CDR1 and CDR2 are LGHDT and YNNKEL (reference sequence). The CDR3 loop reads CASSDRGGAYEQYF. As DNA, the CDR3 is TGTGCCAGCAGCGACAGGGGGGGCGCCTACGAGCAGTACTTC.

This clonotype was detected only a few times. V usage is TRBV2 and J usage is TRBJ1-1; D remains ambiguous. Trimming cost V 8 bases and J 2 bases, with 12 bases left between them. Germline assignment: CDR1 SNHLY and CDR2 FYNNEI. This CDR3 has 13 amino acids. The CDR3 coding sequence is TGTGCCAGCTTTCTCCCGAGAAACACTGAAGCTTTCTTT. This codes for CASFLPRNTEAFF.

This clonotype has at least ten counts. The chain has TRBV7-2 and TRBJ2-1; D is unresolved. V was cut by 4 bases and J by 5 bases, with 12 bases left in between. The germline gives CDR1 SGHTA, CDR2 FQGNSA. The CDR3 covers 14 residues. CDR3 loop: CASSSSIAHNEQFF. The DNA for the CDR3 is TGTGCCAGCAGCTCCAGTATAGCCCACAATGAGCAGTTCTTC. Full variable domain (outside the CDR3, taken from reference TRBV7-2 and TRBJ2-1): GAGVSQSPSNKVTEKGKDVELRCDPISGHTALYWYRQSLGQGLEFLIYFQGNSAPDKSGLPSDRFSAERTGGSVSTLTIQRTQQEDSAVYLCASSSSIAHNEQFFGPGTRLTVL.

This clonotype was seen repeatedly, ten times or more. The chain joins TRBV28 to TRBJ2-1; 11 bases are a match to TRBD2. CDR3 length equals 18 residues. The trim removed 2 bases at V and 0 bases at J, leaving 6 bases unmatched. The germline CDR1 and CDR2 sequences are MDHEN and SYDVKM. Here the CDR3 DNA reads TGTGCCAGCAGTTTAAAACCGGGACTAGCGGCCTCCTACAATGAGCAGTTCTTC. As protein: CASSLKPGLAASYNEQFF. Supplemented by reference TRBV28 and TRBJ2-1, the full variable domain reads DVKVTQSSRYLVKRTGEKVFLECVQDMDHENMFWYRQDPGLGLRLIYFSYDVKMKEKGDIPEGYSVSREKKERFSLILESASTNQTSMYLCASSLKPGLAASYNEQFFGPGTRLTVL.

The chain uses TRBV7-9 and TRBJ1-1; D call uncertain. CDR3 length: 14 residues. Germline V gives CDR1 SEHNR, CDR2 FQNEAQ (reference sequence). V dropped 5 bases and J dropped 3 bases, with 13 bases sitting between them. As DNA, the CDR3 is TGTGCCAGCAGCCTTGAGATAGGGCACACTGAAGCTTTCTTT. Its protein is CASSLEIGHTEAFF.

This clonotype was observed many times. The rearrangement links TRBV29-1 to TRBJ2-3, with 8 bases that match TRBD2. The CDR3 sequence is 14 residues long. Germline CDR1 SQVTM, CDR2 ANQGSEA. CDR3 sequence (DNA): TGCAGTATACGGGAGGGAGGGAGCACAGATACGCAGTATTTT. This gives the protein CSIREGGSTDTQYF.

This clonotype was observed at least ten times. The chain has TRBV28 and TRBJ2-2; 8 bases match TRBD1. The V segment lost 2 bases and the J segment 4 bases; nucleotides outside the gene matches: 6. CDR3 size: 16 residues. The germline gives CDR1 MDHEN, CDR2 SYDVKM. The CDR3 DNA reads as TGTGCCAGCAGTTTACCCGGACAGGGCCCCACCGGGGAGCTGTTTTTT. Encoded protein: CASSLPGQGPTGELFF.

This sequence joins TRBV6-1 and TRBJ1-5, with TRBD1 as a possible D gene (5 bases). The CDR3 consists of 11 residues. With 6 bases removed from V and 7 bases from J, the gap between germline ends came to 7 bases. CDR1 and CDR2 (germline): MNHNS, SASEGT. In nucleotides, the CDR3 is TGTGCCAGCAGGGAGGGGCAGCCCCAGCATTTT. Amino acids: CASREGQPQHF.

This clonotype was observed many times. The chain has TRBV7-2 and TRBJ2-5; 14 bases align to TRBD2. This CDR3 spans 16 amino acids. The V and J ends lost 5 bases and 3 bases, in that order; junction bases with no gene match: 5. Germline V CDR1 and CDR2: SGHTA, FQGNSA. CDR3 sequence (DNA): TGTGCCAGCAGCACCCGACTAGCGGGAGGGAAAGAGACCCAGTACTTC. Amino acids: CASSTRLAGGKETQYF.

The sample holds a few counts of this clonotype. The V call is TRBV20-1, the J call TRBJ2-1, with a possible D match to TRBD2 (5 bases). Germline V gene data show CDR1 as DFQATT and CDR2 as SNEGSKA (reference sequence). This CDR3 region has 13 residues. With 0 bases removed from V and 10 bases from J, the gap between germline ends came to 13 bases. This CDR3 reads CSARDGSGLEQFF. The CDR3 DNA reads TGCAGTGCTAGAGATGGTTCGGGGTTAGAGCAGTTCTTC.

This clonotype was detected ten times or more. This chain links TRBV20-1 with TRBJ2-1; no clear D. Germline CDR1 reads DFQATT; CDR2 reads SNEGSKA (reference sequence). The V gene lost 5 bases and the J gene lost 9 bases, with 11 bases spanning the gap. This CDR3 is 11 amino acids long. The CDR3 region has the DNA TGCAGTGCTTACAGATCGGGTGAGCAGTTCTTC. Translation gives CSAYRSGEQFF.

A few counts support this clonotype. The V call is TRBV6-1, the J call TRBJ2-6; TRBD1 matches at 7 bases. V gave up 7 bases and J gave up 1 base; unmatched junction bases: 1. The CDR3 extends over 14 amino acids. Germline V gene data show CDR1 as MNHNS and CDR2 as SASEGT. For the CDR3, the DNA is TGTGCCAGCACCAGGGGGTCTGGGGCCAACGTCCTGACTTTC. Translated, it gives CASTRGSGANVLTF.

This clonotype has ten or more counts. The V and J genes are TRBV6-2 or TRBV6-3 and TRBJ2-7; TRBD2 agrees at 13 bases. The length of the CDR3 is 15 residues. Germline V gene sequence: CDR1 MNHEY, CDR2 SVGEGT. J was trimmed by 7 bases and V by 11 bases; bases with no gene match: 14. The CDR3 protein is CASGLAGVGSREQYF. The CDR3, as DNA: TGTGCCTCCGGACTAGCGGGAGTAGGCTCGCGAGAGCAGTACTTC.

This clonotype was recorded many times. The chain links TRBV7-9 to TRBJ2-4; weak D call: TRBD1 (6 bases). Looked up from germline, CDR1 is SEHNR and CDR2 is FQNEAQ (reference sequence). The CDR3 is 16 residues long. Trimming removed 5 bases from V and 4 bases from J, with 18 bases in between. CDR3 sequence reads: CASSHRNRDTKNIQYF. CDR3 bases: TGTGCCAGCAGCCACAGAAACCGGGACACAAAAAACATTCAGTACTTC. The full variable domain, rest sourced from reference TRBV7-9 and TRBJ2-4, is DTGVSQNPRHKITKRGQNVTFRCDPISEHNRLYWYRQTLGQGPEFLTYFQNEAQLEKSRLLSDRFSAERPKGSFSTLEIQRTEQGDSAMYLCASSHRNRDTKNIQYFGAGTRLSVL.